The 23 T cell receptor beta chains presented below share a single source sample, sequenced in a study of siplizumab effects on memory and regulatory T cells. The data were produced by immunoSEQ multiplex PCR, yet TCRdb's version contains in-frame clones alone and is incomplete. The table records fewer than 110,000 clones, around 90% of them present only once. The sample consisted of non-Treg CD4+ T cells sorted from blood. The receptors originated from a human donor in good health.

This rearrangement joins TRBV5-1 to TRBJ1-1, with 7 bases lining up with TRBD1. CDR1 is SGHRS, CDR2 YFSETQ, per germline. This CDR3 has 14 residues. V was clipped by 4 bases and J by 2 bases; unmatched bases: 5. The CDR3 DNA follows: TGCGCCAGCAGCATTACAGGGGATAACACTGAAGCTTTCTTT. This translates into CASSITGDNTEAFF.

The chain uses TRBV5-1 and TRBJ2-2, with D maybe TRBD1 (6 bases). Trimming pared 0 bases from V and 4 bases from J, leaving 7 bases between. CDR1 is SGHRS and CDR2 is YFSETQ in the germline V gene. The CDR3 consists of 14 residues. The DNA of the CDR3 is TGCGCCAGCAGCTTGGTACAGGGCACCGGGGAGCTGTTTTTT. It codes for CASSLVQGTGELFF.

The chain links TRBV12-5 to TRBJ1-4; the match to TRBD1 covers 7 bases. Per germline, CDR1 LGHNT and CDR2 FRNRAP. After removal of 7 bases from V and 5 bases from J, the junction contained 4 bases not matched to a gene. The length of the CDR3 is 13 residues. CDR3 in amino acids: CASANRGNEKLFF. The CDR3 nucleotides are TGTGCTAGTGCCAACAGGGGAAATGAAAAACTGTTTTTT.

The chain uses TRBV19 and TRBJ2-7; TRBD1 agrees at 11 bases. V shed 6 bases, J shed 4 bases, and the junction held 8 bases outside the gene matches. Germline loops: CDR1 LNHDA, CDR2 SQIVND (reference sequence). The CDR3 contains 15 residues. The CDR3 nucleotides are TGTGCCAGTAGATCCGAGGGACAGGGGGTTTACGAGCAGTACTTC. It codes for CASRSEGQGVYEQYF. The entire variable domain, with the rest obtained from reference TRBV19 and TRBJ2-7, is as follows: DGGITQSPKYLFRKEGQNVTLSCEQNLNHDAMYWYRQDPGQGLRLIYYSQIVNDFQKGDIAEGYSVSREKKESFPLTVTSAQKNPTAFYLCASRSEGQGVYEQYFGPGTRLTVT.

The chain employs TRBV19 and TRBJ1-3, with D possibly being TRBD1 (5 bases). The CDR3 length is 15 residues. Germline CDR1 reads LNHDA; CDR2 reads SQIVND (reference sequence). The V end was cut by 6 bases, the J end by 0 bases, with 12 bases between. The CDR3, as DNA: TGTGCCAGTAGGCCGCGACAGCTCTCTGGAAACACCATATATTTT. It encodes CASRPRQLSGNTIYF. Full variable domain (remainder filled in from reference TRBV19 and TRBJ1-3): DGGITQSPKYLFRKEGQNVTLSCEQNLNHDAMYWYRQDPGQGLRLIYYSQIVNDFQKGDIAEGYSVSREKKESFPLTVTSAQKNPTAFYLCASRPRQLSGNTIYFGEGSWLTVV.

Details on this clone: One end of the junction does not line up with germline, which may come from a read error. CDR3 amino acids: CASSLRAGTYEQYF. The CDR3 DNA sequence: TGCGCCAGCAGCCTTCGTGCCGGGACCTACGAGCAGTACTTC. V gene TRBV5-4 combines with J gene TRBJ2-7; D might be TRBD2 (5 bases). In germline, CDR1 is SGHNT, CDR2 YYREEE (reference sequence). The CDR3 has 14 residues.

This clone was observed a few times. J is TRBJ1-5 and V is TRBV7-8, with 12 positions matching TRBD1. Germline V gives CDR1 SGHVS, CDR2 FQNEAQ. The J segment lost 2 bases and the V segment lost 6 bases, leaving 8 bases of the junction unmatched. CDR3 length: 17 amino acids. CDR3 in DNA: TGTGCCAGCAGTTCTCGGGGACAGGGGGCAGGCAATCAGCCCCAGCATTTT. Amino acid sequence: CASSSRGQGAGNQPQHF.

In DNA, the CDR3 is TGTGCCAGTAGTATAGTAGCGGGGGACTACGAGCAGTACTTC. Protein product: CASSIVAGDYEQYF. The V call is TRBV19, the J call TRBJ2-7, with TRBD2 matching 9 bases. Germline assignment: CDR1 LNHDA and CDR2 SQIVND (reference sequence). After removal of 1 base from V and 3 bases from J, the junction contained 1 base not matched to a gene. CDR3 length equals 14 residues.

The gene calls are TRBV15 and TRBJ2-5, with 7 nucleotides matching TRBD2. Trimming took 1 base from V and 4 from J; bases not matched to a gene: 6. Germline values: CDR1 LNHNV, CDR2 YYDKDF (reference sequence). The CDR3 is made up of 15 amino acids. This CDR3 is CATSRGGGGPETQYF. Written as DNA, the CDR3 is TGTGCCACCAGCAGAGGGGGCGGGGGTCCAGAGACCCAGTACTTC.

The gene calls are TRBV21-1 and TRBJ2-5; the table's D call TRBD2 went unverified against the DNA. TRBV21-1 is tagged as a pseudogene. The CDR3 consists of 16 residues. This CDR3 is CASSKVSPTRQETQYF. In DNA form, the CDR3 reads TGTGCCAGCAGCAAAGTTTCCCCGACTAGGCAAGAGACCCAGTACTTC.

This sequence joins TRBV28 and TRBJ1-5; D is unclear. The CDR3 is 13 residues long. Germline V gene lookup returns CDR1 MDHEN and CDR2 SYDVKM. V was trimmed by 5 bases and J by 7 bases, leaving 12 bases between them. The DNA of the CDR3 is TGTGCCAGCAGTCCAAATGACGGACAGCCCCAGCATTTT. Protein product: CASSPNDGQPQHF.

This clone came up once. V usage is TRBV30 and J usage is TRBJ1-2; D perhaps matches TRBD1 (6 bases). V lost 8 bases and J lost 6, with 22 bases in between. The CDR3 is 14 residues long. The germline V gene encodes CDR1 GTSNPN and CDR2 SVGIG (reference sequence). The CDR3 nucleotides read TGTGCCGGACCTTCGGGGCACAGGGCTGATGGCTACACCTTC. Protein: CAGPSGHRADGYTF. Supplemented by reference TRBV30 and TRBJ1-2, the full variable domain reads SQTIHQWPATLVQPVGSPLSLECTVEGTSNPNLYWYRQAAGRGLQLLFYSVGIGQISSEVPQNLSASRPQDRQFILSSKKLLLSDSGFYLCAGPSGHRADGYTFGSGTRLTVV.

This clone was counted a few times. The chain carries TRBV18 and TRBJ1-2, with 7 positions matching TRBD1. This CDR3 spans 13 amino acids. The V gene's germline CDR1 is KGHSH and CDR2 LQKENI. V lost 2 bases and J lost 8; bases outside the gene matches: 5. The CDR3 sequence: CASSPDRVGGYTF. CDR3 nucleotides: TGTGCCAGCTCACCAGACAGGGTCGGAGGCTACACCTTC.

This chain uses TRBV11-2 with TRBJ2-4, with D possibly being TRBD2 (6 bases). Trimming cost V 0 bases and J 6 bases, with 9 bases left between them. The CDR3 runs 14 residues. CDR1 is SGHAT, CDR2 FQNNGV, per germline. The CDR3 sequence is CASSLDTSRNIQYF. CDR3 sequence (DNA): TGTGCCAGCAGCTTAGACACTAGCAGAAACATTCAGTACTTC.

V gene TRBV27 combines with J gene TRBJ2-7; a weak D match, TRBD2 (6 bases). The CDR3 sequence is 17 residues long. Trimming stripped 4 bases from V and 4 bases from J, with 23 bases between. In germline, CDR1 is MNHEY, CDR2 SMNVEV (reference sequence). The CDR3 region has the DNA TGTGCCAGCAGTTGGGGGGTAGGGGCAGGCGCGTCTTACGAGCAGTACTTC. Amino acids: CASSWGVGAGASYEQYF.

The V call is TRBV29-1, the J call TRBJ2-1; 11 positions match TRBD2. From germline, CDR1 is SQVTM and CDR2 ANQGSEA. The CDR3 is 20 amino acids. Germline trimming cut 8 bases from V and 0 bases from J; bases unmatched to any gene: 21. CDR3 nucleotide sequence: TGCAGCTTACTTCTACCGGGAAGTAGCGGGAGGGAGAGCTCCTACAATGAGCAGTTCTTC. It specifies CSLLLPGSSGRESSYNEQFF.

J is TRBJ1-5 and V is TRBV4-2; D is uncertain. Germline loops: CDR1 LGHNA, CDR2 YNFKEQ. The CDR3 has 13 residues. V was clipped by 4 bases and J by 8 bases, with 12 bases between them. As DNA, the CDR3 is TGTGCCAGCAGCCTAAGAGTGGCAAAGCCCCAGCATTTT. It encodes CASSLRVAKPQHF.

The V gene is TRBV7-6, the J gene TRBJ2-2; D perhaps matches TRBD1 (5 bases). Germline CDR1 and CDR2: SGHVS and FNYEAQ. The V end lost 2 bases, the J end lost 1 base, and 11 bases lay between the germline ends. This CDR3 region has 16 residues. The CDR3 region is CASSLQTEKNTGELFF. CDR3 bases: TGTGCCAGCAGCTTACAGACAGAGAAGAACACCGGGGAGCTGTTTTTT.

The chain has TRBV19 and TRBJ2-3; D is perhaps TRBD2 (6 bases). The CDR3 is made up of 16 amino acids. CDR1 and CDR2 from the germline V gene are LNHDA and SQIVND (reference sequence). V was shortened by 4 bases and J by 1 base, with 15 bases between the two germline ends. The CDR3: CASSRFLGGGTDTQYF. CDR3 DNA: TGTGCCAGTAGTAGATTCCTCGGAGGGGGCACAGATACGCAGTATTTT.

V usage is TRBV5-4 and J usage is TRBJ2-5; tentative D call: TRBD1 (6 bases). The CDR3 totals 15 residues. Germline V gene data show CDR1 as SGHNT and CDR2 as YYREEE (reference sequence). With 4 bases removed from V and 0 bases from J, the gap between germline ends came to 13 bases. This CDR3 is CASSAGGQNQETQYF. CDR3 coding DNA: TGTGCCAGCAGCGCTGGGGGACAAAACCAAGAGACCCAGTACTTC. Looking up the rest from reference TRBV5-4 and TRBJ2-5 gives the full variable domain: ETGVTQSPTHLIKTRGQQVTLRCSSQSGHNTVSWYQQALGQGPQFIFQYYREEENGRGNFPPRFSGLQFPNYSSELNVNALELDDSALYLCASSAGGQNQETQYFGPGTRLLVL.

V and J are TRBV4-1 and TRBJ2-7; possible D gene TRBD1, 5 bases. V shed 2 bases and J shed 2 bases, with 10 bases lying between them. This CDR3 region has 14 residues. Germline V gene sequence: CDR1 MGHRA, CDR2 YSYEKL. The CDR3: CASSQTQGPYEQYF. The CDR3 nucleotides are TGCGCCAGCAGCCAAACTCAGGGTCCCTACGAGCAGTACTTC.

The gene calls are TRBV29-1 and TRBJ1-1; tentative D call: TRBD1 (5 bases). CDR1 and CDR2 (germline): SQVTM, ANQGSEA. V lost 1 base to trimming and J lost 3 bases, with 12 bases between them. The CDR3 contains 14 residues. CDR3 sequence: CSVEGRGVHTEAFF. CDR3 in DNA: TGCAGCGTTGAAGGCCGGGGGGTTCACACTGAAGCTTTCTTT.

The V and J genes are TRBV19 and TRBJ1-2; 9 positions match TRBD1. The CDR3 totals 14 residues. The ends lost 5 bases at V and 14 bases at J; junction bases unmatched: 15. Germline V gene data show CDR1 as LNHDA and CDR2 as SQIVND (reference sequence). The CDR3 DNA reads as TGTGCCAGTAGTCCCTCCGGGACAGGGCCTTTGGAGACCTTC. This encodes CASSPSGTGPLETF. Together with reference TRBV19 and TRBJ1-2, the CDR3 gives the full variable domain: DGGITQSPKYLFRKEGQNVTLSCEQNLNHDAMYWYRQDPGQGLRLIYYSQIVNDFQKGDIAEGYSVSREKKESFPLTVTSAQKNPTAFYLCASSPSGTGPLETFGSGTRLTVV.